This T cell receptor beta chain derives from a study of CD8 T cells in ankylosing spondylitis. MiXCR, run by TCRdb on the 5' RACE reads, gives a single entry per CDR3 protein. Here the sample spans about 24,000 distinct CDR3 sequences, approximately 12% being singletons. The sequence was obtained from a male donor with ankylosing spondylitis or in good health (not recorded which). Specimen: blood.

The CDR3: CASSPSHSSDTQYF. In DNA, the CDR3 is TGTGCCAGCAGCCCCTCCCACTCCTCAGATACGCAGTATTTT. This rearrangement joins TRBV7-3 to TRBJ2-3; D is uncertain. Germline V CDR1 and CDR2: SGHTA, FQGTGA. This CDR3 is 14 amino acids long. Trimming pared 5 bases from V and 4 bases from J, leaving 13 bases between.